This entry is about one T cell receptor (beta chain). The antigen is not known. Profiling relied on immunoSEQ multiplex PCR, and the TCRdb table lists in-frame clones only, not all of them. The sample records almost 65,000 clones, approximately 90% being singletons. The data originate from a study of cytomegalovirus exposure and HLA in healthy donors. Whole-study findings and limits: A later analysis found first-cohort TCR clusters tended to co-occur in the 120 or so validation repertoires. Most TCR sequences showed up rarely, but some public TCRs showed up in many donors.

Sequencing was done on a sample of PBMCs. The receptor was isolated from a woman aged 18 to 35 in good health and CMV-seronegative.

The CDR3 spells CASSLEGGQYNEQFF. The CDR3 DNA follows: TGTGCCAGCAGCTTAGAAGGGGGACAGTACAATGAGCAGTTCTTC. This rearrangement joins TRBV11-3 to TRBJ2-1; the match to TRBD1 covers 7 bases. CDR3 length equals 15 residues. CDR1 SGHNT and CDR2 YENEEA come from the germline V gene. After removal of 0 bases from V and 4 bases from J, the junction contained 3 bases not matched to a gene.